The 21 T cell receptor beta chains in this list originate from one sample, sequenced in a study of T cells after posttransplantation cyclophosphamide. Sequencing used immunoSEQ multiplex PCR; TCRdb keeps in-frame clones, though not all of them. Among some 64,000 clones listed, approximately 92% were seen once. The sample was PBMCs. These receptors were taken from a woman in her twenties or thirties in good health and a related stem cell transplant donor.

The chain links TRBV5-6 to TRBJ2-4, with 7 bases matching TRBD1. Germline V gene lookup returns CDR1 SGHDT and CDR2 YYEEEE. The CDR3 extends over 13 amino acids. V shed 4 bases, J shed 9 bases, and the junction held 7 bases outside the gene matches. The CDR3 region is CASSHNRGGIQYF. The CDR3 DNA reads as TGTGCCAGCAGCCATAACAGGGGTGGCATTCAGTACTTC.

The table lists this clone with a few counts. The V call is TRBV5-6, the J call TRBJ2-5; weak D call: TRBD1 (6 bases). The CDR3 is 14 residues long. V was trimmed by 4 bases and J by 2 bases, leaving 12 bases between them. Germline assignment: CDR1 SGHDT and CDR2 YYEEEE. CDR3 coding DNA: TGTGCCAGCAGCGTAGGGGGTGGGCAAGAGACCCAGTACTTC. Translating gives CASSVGGGQETQYF.

The chain links TRBV2 to TRBJ2-7, with D possibly matching TRBD2 (5 bases). The CDR3 sequence is 13 residues long. Trimming pared 8 bases from V and 3 bases from J, leaving 14 bases between. CDR1 and CDR2 (germline): SNHLY, FYNNEI. The CDR3 sequence is CASGRGSIYEQYF. Here the CDR3 DNA reads TGTGCCAGCGGACGGGGTTCGATCTACGAGCAGTACTTC. The whole variable domain, remainder taken from reference TRBV2 and TRBJ2-7, is EPEVTQTPSHQVTQMGQEVILRCVPISNHLYFYWYRQILGQKVEFLVSFYNNEISEKSEIFDDQFSVERPDGSNFTLKIRSTKLEDSAMYFCASGRGSIYEQYFGPGTRLTVT.

V is TRBV28 and J is TRBJ1-6; TRBD1 agrees at 11 bases. With V trimmed by 5 bases and J by 7 bases, 7 bases remained unmatched. This CDR3 spans 16 amino acids. The germline gives CDR1 MDHEN, CDR2 SYDVKM. The CDR3 DNA reads as TGTGCCAGCAGTCGGGACAGGGGGGTTAAGAATTCACCCCTCCACTTT. This translates into CASSRDRGVKNSPLHF.

This chain connects TRBV28 to TRBJ2-5; possible D gene TRBD2, 6 bases. Per germline, CDR1 MDHEN and CDR2 SYDVKM. The CDR3 covers 13 residues. The ends were cut back, 3 bases at V and 6 bases at J, with 11 bases in the middle. In DNA form, the CDR3 reads TGTGCCAGCAGTTTCGGGAGCCAGCAGACCCAGTACTTC. The encoded protein is CASSFGSQQTQYF.

This clone was observed once. This sequence joins TRBV12-5 and TRBJ1-1; unclear D gene. Germline values: CDR1 LGHNT, CDR2 FRNRAP. This CDR3 is built from 13 residues. The germline V and J ends were trimmed by 3 bases and 1 base, with 6 bases remaining between them. The CDR3 DNA sequence: TGTGCTAGTGGTTTCGGGTCGAACACTGAAGCTTTCTTT. The encoded protein is CASGFGSNTEAFF. The full variable domain, in which reference TRBV12-5 and TRBJ1-1 provide the parts outside the CDR3, is DARVTQTPRHKVTEMGQEVTMRCQPILGHNTVFWYRQTMMQGLELLAYFRNRAPLDDSGMPKDRFSAEMPDATLATLKIQPSEPRDSAVYFCASGFGSNTEAFFGQGTRLTVV.

This sequence joins TRBV7-2 and TRBJ1-4; no clear D gene. The CDR3 has 15 residues. In germline, CDR1 is SGHTA, CDR2 FQGNSA. V lost 2 bases to trimming and J lost 3 bases, with 10 bases between them. The CDR3 coding sequence is TGTGCCAGCAGCTTAACTGGGGTGCCTAATGAAAAACTGTTTTTT. Residues: CASSLTGVPNEKLFF.

V is TRBV5-1 and J is TRBJ2-1; 8 bases fit TRBD2. This CDR3 has 16 amino acids. In germline, CDR1 is SGHRS, CDR2 YFSETQ. J gave up 1 base and V 0 bases, and 3 bases lay outside the gene matches. CDR3 residues: CASSLGPGGSYNEQFF. The CDR3 bases are TGCGCCAGCAGCTTGGGGCCGGGGGGGTCCTACAATGAGCAGTTCTTC.

V is TRBV5-1 and J is TRBJ1-1; the D gene is possibly TRBD1 (5 bases). The germline CDR1 and CDR2 sequences are SGHRS and YFSETQ. Between the trimmed V and J ends, which lost 0 bases and 3 bases, there was a span of 9 bases. CDR3 length equals 14 residues. The CDR3 protein is CASSLASGHTEAFF. The CDR3 nucleotides read TGCGCCAGCAGCTTGGCCTCAGGGCACACTGAAGCTTTCTTT.

The chain employs TRBV23-1 and TRBJ2-5; D not resolved. TRBV23-1 has ORF status, its function being uncertain. The CDR3 has 14 residues. V was trimmed by 8 bases and J by 2 bases, leaving 15 bases between them. CDR3 loop: CASLRWGNQETQYF. In DNA, the CDR3 is TGCGCCAGCCTACGATGGGGAAATCAAGAGACCCAGTACTTC.

The chain has TRBV28 and TRBJ1-2; D possibly corresponds to TRBD1 (5 bases). The CDR3 extends over 13 amino acids. V was pared by 3 bases and J by 7 bases, with 12 bases between. CDR1 MDHEN and CDR2 SYDVKM come from the germline V gene. CDR3: CASSFGQGRGYTF. The CDR3 DNA follows: TGTGCCAGCAGTTTTGGTCAGGGTCGTGGCTACACCTTC.

The chain links TRBV7-2 to TRBJ2-2, with no clear D. Germline loops: CDR1 SGHTA, CDR2 FQGNSA. This CDR3 is 16 amino acids long. V was shortened by 0 bases and J by 1 base, with 9 bases between the two germline ends. This chain's CDR3 is CASSLAGPGNTGELFF. The CDR3, as DNA: TGTGCCAGCAGCTTAGCAGGGCCGGGGAACACCGGGGAGCTGTTTTTT.

The gene calls are TRBV18 and TRBJ1-4; no clear D gene. The CDR3 spans 15 residues. With 2 bases removed from V and 0 bases from J, the gap between germline ends came to 7 bases. The germline V gene encodes CDR1 KGHSH and CDR2 LQKENI. The CDR3 loop is CASSPSPPTNEKLFF. In DNA form, the CDR3 reads TGTGCCAGCTCACCAAGTCCCCCAACTAATGAAAAACTGTTTTTT. The full variable domain, in which reference TRBV18 and TRBJ1-4 provide the parts outside the CDR3, is NAGVMQNPRHLVRRRGQEARLRCSPMKGHSHVYWYRQLPEEGLKFMVYLQKENIIDESGMPKERFSAEFPKEGPSILRIQQVVRGDSAAYFCASSPSPPTNEKLFFGSGTQLSVL.

This chain joins TRBV30 and TRBJ2-5; 16 bases match TRBD2. After removal of 3 bases from V and 11 bases from J, the junction contained 9 bases not matched to a gene. Germline V lookup: CDR1 GTSNPN, CDR2 SVGIG (reference sequence). This CDR3 is built from 15 residues. The CDR3, as DNA: TGTGCCTGGAGCTCGGGACTAGCGGGGGGGCTTGCTCAGTACTTC. Its translation: CAWSSGLAGGLAQYF.

The chain recombines TRBV30 with TRBJ1-5, with D perhaps matching TRBD1 (5 bases). Germline V gene data show CDR1 as GTSNPN and CDR2 as SVGIG (reference sequence). Trimming took 0 bases from V and 2 from J, leaving 17 bases between them. The CDR3 length is 17 residues. In nucleotides, the CDR3 is TGTGCCTGGAGTGTCCGGGGAGGGGCTTGGGGCAATCAGCCCCAGCATTTT. It encodes CAWSVRGGAWGNQPQHF.

This clone came up once. This sequence joins TRBV29-1 and TRBJ1-1, with D maybe TRBD1 (5 bases). CDR1 is SQVTM and CDR2 is ANQGSEA in the germline V gene. This CDR3 spans 15 amino acids. V was shortened by 1 base and J by 4 bases, with 16 bases between the two germline ends. CDR3 sequence reads: CSVEGLEGLPTEAFF. The CDR3 DNA sequence: TGCAGCGTTGAAGGACTCGAGGGACTTCCCACTGAAGCTTTCTTT.

The chain couples TRBV7-2 to TRBJ1-3; D gene uncertain. The CDR3 length is 14 residues. CDR1 and CDR2 from the germline V gene are SGHTA and FQGNSA. With 7 bases removed from V and 0 bases from J, the gap between germline ends came to 10 bases. The CDR3 here is CASTRALSGNTIYF. Written as DNA, the CDR3 is TGTGCCAGCACCAGAGCCCTCTCTGGAAACACCATATATTTT.

V gene TRBV7-6 combines with J gene TRBJ2-3; TRBD2 matches at 9 bases. Germline CDR1 SGHVS, CDR2 FNYEAQ. The length of the CDR3 is 16 residues. V shed 2 bases, J shed 4 bases, and the junction held 7 bases outside the gene matches. DNA for the CDR3: TGTGCCAGCAGCTTACGGGGGCGGGGGGGGCCAGATACGCAGTATTTT. Residues: CASSLRGRGGPDTQYF.

This sequence joins TRBV4-1 and TRBJ1-5; perhaps TRBD1 as D (6 bases). Germline loops: CDR1 MGHRA, CDR2 YSYEKL. The germline V and J ends were trimmed by 1 base and 4 bases, with 8 bases remaining between them. The CDR3 is 14 residues long. The CDR3 DNA sequence: TGCGCCAGCAGCCAAGGCAGGGGTAATCAGCCCCAGCATTTT. It translates to CASSQGRGNQPQHF.

The chain uses TRBV6-6 and TRBJ1-2; 7 nucleotides align to TRBD1. V trimming: 2 bases; J trimming: 8 bases; junction bases outside the gene matches: 14. CDR1 and CDR2 from the germline V gene are MNHNY and SVGAGI (reference sequence). This CDR3 spans 16 amino acids. Here the CDR3 reads CASSYTGTATNSGYTF. CDR3 DNA: TGTGCCAGCAGTTACACTGGGACAGCTACTAATAGCGGCTACACCTTC.

The V call is TRBV9, the J call TRBJ2-5; 9 bases agree with TRBD1. Germline values: CDR1 SGDLS, CDR2 YYNGEE. The CDR3 length is 15 residues. With V trimmed by 4 bases and J by 3 bases, 7 bases remained unmatched. CDR3 amino acids: CASSFGQGREETQYF. The CDR3 bases are TGTGCCAGCAGCTTCGGACAGGGGCGGGAAGAGACCCAGTACTTC.